Following are 19 T cell receptor beta chains from one sample sequenced in a study of OX40 agonist ivuxolimab in advanced cancers. The library was generated by the immunoSEQ multiplex PCR assay. What TCRdb holds here is the immuneACCESS table cut down to in-frame rearrangements. Part of the clones is not present; checked against another copy, under half of the missing clones reflect an unresolved V gene, and the others are unexplained. This sample comprises roughly 82,000 clones, over 65% of them detected only once. The ten largest account for approximately 0.78% of the sample. The sample consisted of CD4+ or CD8+ T cells sorted from blood, taken in a trial of the OX40 agonist ivuxolimab. These receptors originate from an adult with an advanced solid tumor such as melanoma, head and neck, liver or kidney cancer.

The V and J genes are TRBV14 and TRBJ2-2; D gene uncertain. The CDR3 totals 14 residues. Trimming pared 0 bases from V and 1 base from J, leaving 3 bases between. Germline values: CDR1 SGHDN, CDR2 FVKESK. The CDR3 nucleotides are TGTGCCAGCAGCCAAGATTGGAACACCGGGGAGCTGTTTTTT. Translating it yields CASSQDWNTGELFF.

Only a few counts were recorded for this clone. The rearrangement joins TRBV29-1 to TRBJ2-5; the match to TRBD2 covers 9 bases. J gave up 7 bases and V 0 bases, and 3 bases lay outside the gene matches. The CDR3 is 13 residues long. Germline V gene lookup returns CDR1 SQVTM and CDR2 ANQGSEA. The CDR3 loop is CSVEELRGGTQYF. In DNA, the CDR3 is TGCAGCGTTGAAGAGCTGCGGGGGGGGACCCAGTACTTC.

The rearrangement joins TRBV7-2 to TRBJ1-2, with D tentatively TRBD1 (5 bases). CDR1 SGHTA and CDR2 FQGNSA come from the germline V gene. Trimming cost V 0 bases and J 8 bases, with 13 bases left between them. This CDR3 has 14 amino acids. The CDR3 sequence is CASSLAPGRVGYTF. The DNA of the CDR3 is TGTGCCAGCAGCTTAGCGCCGGGGCGGGTAGGCTACACCTTC.

The J gene is TRBJ2-2, the V gene TRBV11-1; D perhaps matches TRBD2 (6 bases). Germline CDR1 reads SGHAT; CDR2 reads FQDESV (reference sequence). The CDR3 totals 18 residues. The V gene lost 5 bases and the J gene lost 0 bases, with 19 bases spanning the gap. The CDR3 sequence: CASSPAEGRGPNTGELFF. The DNA of the CDR3 is TGTGCCAGCAGCCCCGCGGAGGGAAGGGGTCCGAACACCGGGGAGCTGTTTTTT.

J is TRBJ2-6 and V is TRBV7-3, with 7 bases fitting TRBD1. The germline V gene has CDR1 SGHTA and CDR2 FQGTGA. CDR3 size: 16 residues. J lost 3 bases, V lost 3 bases, and 5 bases had no gene match. The CDR3 protein is CASSLIRGHGANVLTF. The DNA of the CDR3 is TGTGCCAGCAGCTTGATAAGGGGGCATGGGGCCAACGTCCTGACTTTC.

J is TRBJ1-4 and V is TRBV4-3; no reliable D call. Germline V lookup: CDR1 LGHNA, CDR2 YSLEER. This CDR3 spans 14 amino acids. V lost 0 bases and J 8 bases, leaving 10 bases between the germline ends. The CDR3 is CASSQEGSGEKLFF. The CDR3 DNA is TGCGCCAGCAGCCAAGAGGGATCCGGAGAAAAACTGTTTTTT.

This clone has a handful of counts. V and J are TRBV6-5 and TRBJ2-1, with 8 bases matching TRBD2. This CDR3 region has 14 residues. J gave up 9 bases and V 7 bases, and 11 bases lay outside the gene matches. From germline, CDR1 is MNHEY and CDR2 SVGAGI. The CDR3 DNA follows: TGTGCCAGCAAGCAGGAGCGGGGGTCTAGTGAGCAGTTCTTC. Protein sequence: CASKQERGSSEQFF.

CDR3 residues: CASMPGGGTYGYTF. The CDR3 DNA reads TGTGCCAGCATGCCGGGAGGGGGCACCTATGGCTACACCTTC. The chain uses TRBV2 and TRBJ1-2, with TRBD1 matching 7 bases. This CDR3 has 14 residues. Per the germline V gene, CDR1 is SNHLY and CDR2 is FYNNEI. V trimming: 7 bases; J trimming: 4 bases; junction bases outside the gene matches: 9.

The rearrangement links TRBV30 to TRBJ1-1; TRBD1 aligns across 9 bases. Per the germline V gene, CDR1 is GTSNPN and CDR2 is SVGIG (reference sequence). The CDR3 contains 15 residues. V lost 1 base, J lost 5 bases, and 8 bases stayed unmatched. CDR3 region: CAWSAGTGRRTEAFF. CDR3 DNA sequence: TGTGCCTGGAGTGCCGGGACAGGGAGGAGGACTGAAGCTTTCTTT.

The chain is built from TRBV12-2 and TRBJ2-7; TRBD1 is the table's D call, not checked against the DNA. TRBV12-2 is an annotated pseudogene. CDR3 size: 16 residues. The CDR3, as DNA: TGTGCAAGTCGCTTAGCGAGACAGGGCTCCCCGGTTCAGCAGTACTTC. Protein product: CASRLARQGSPVQQYF.

V usage is TRBV10-3 and J usage is TRBJ1-5; no clear D. V lost 3 bases, J lost 2 bases, and 11 bases lay in between. CDR3 length equals 15 residues. The germline V gene encodes CDR1 ENHRY and CDR2 SYGVKD. CDR3 bases: TGTGCCATCAGTGACCCTGACTGGGGCAATCAGCCCCAGCATTTT. Amino acid sequence: CAISDPDWGNQPQHF.

The chain carries TRBV19 and TRBJ2-4, with TRBD1 identical over 7 bases. Per the germline V gene, CDR1 is LNHDA and CDR2 is SQIVND (reference sequence). This CDR3 has 17 amino acids. V was pared by 5 bases and J by 9 bases, with 19 bases of the junction left unmatched. This chain's CDR3 is CASSPPRDSRNRGIQYF. Written as DNA, the CDR3 is TGTGCCAGTAGTCCTCCCCGGGACAGCCGGAATAGGGGCATTCAGTACTTC.

This sequence joins TRBV9 and TRBJ2-2; possibly TRBD1 for D (7 bases). The V end was cut by 4 bases, the J end by 4 bases, with 14 bases between. This CDR3 contains 15 residues. The germline CDR1 and CDR2 sequences are SGDLS and YYNGEE. The CDR3 reads CASSPEGAVTGELFF. CDR3 bases: TGTGCCAGCAGCCCGGAGGGGGCCGTCACCGGGGAGCTGTTTTTT.

The V gene is TRBV5-4, the J gene TRBJ1-2; D ambiguous. Trimming took 4 bases from V and 8 from J, leaving 12 bases between them. Germline values: CDR1 SGHNT, CDR2 YYREEE (reference sequence). This CDR3 spans 12 amino acids. The CDR3 sequence is CASSQDYGGYTF. As DNA, the CDR3 is TGTGCCAGCAGCCAGGACTATGGCGGCTACACCTTC.

The chain couples TRBV7-9 to TRBJ2-5; D is uncertain. Trimming took 7 bases from V and 5 from J, leaving 11 bases between them. CDR3 length: 12 amino acids. In germline, CDR1 is SEHNR, CDR2 FQNEAQ (reference sequence). The CDR3: CASIPLGETQYF. DNA for the CDR3: TGTGCCAGCATCCCTCTAGGGGAGACCCAGTACTTC.

V usage is TRBV18 and J usage is TRBJ2-7, with 9 bases aligning to TRBD1. The CDR3 spans 16 residues. Trimming cost V 0 bases and J 2 bases; bases outside gene matches: 5. Germline CDR1 KGHSH, CDR2 LQKENI. The CDR3 spells CASSPPGQGSPYEQYF. The CDR3 bases are TGTGCCAGCTCACCACCGGGACAGGGCTCTCCCTACGAGCAGTACTTC.

V usage is TRBV18 and J usage is TRBJ1-1; no reliable D call. The CDR3 runs 13 residues. V was clipped by 6 bases and J by 3 bases, with 11 bases between them. From germline, CDR1 is KGHSH and CDR2 LQKENI. CDR3 sequence: CASSSEIDTEAFF. In DNA form, the CDR3 reads TGTGCCAGCTCCTCGGAGATTGACACTGAAGCTTTCTTT.

CDR3 sequence: CASSSLPGLAGGGQETQYF. The CDR3 DNA reads as TGCGCCAGCAGCTCACTACCCGGACTAGCGGGGGGAGGGCAAGAGACCCAGTACTTC. The V gene is TRBV5-1, the J gene TRBJ2-5; 14 bases are a match to TRBD2. Trimming cost V 3 bases and J 2 bases; bases outside gene matches: 12. The CDR3 spans 19 residues. The germline CDR1 and CDR2 sequences are SGHRS and YFSETQ.

The chain employs TRBV7-2 and TRBJ1-1; weak D call: TRBD1 (5 bases). CDR1 and CDR2 from the germline V gene are SGHTA and FQGNSA. V lost 5 bases, J lost 5 bases, and 12 bases lay in between. This CDR3 has 13 residues. CDR3 DNA: TGTGCCAGCAGCCCTCGCCGGGGGACTGAAGCTTTCTTT. Translating it yields CASSPRRGTEAFF.